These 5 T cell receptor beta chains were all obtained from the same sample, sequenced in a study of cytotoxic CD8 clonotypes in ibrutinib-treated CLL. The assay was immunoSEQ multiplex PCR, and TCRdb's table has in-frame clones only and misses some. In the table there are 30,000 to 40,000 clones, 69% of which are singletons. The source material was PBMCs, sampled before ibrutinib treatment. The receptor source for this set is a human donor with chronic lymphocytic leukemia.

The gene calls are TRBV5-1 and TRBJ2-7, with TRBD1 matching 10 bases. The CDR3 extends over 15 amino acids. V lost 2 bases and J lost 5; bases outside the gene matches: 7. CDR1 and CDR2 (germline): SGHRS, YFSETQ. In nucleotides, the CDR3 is TGCGCCAGCAGCTTAGGGACAGGGGCGATCCACGAGCAGTACTTC. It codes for CASSLGTGAIHEQYF.

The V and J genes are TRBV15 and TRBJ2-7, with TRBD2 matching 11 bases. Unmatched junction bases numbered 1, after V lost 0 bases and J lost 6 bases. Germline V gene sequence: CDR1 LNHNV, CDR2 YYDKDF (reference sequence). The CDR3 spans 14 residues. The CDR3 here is CATSRDTSGSEQYF. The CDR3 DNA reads TGTGCCACCAGCAGAGATACTAGCGGGAGCGAGCAGTACTTC.

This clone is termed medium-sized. CDR3 region: CAWKGTGDTGELFF. In nucleotides, the CDR3 is TGTGCCTGGAAGGGGACAGGGGATACCGGGGAGCTGTTTTTT. This chain uses TRBV30 with TRBJ2-2; the match to TRBD1 covers 10 bases. The V gene end was trimmed by 4 bases and the J gene end by 5 bases; junction bases not matched to a gene: 4. The CDR3 contains 14 residues. CDR1 GTSNPN and CDR2 SVGIG come from the germline V gene (reference sequence).

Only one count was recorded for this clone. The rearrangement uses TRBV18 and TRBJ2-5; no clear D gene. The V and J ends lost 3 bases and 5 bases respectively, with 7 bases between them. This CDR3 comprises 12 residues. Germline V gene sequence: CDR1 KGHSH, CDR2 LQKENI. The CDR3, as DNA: TGTGCCAGCTCACCTCTTGATGAGACCCAGTACTTC. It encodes CASSPLDETQYF.

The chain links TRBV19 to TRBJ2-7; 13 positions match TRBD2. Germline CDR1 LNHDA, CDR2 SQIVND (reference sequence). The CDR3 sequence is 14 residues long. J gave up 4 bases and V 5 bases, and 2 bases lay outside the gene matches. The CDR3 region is CASSWTSGGYEQYF. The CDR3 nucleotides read TGTGCCAGTAGTTGGACTAGCGGGGGTTACGAGCAGTACTTC.